The clone carrying this TCR beta chain was recorded a few times. Its antigen is unidentified. This sample was taken from a study of T cell repertoires in cytomegalovirus infection. Overall study: CMV infection and matching HLA type were both indicated by public TCR beta signatures. Study-wide points: CMV carriers having the relevant HLA were flagged by cumulative public TCR beta family frequency. It was HLA-C-restricted CMV-specific TCR beta clonotypes that dominated the response ex vivo.

TCRdb recomputed calls from the reads with MiXCR, one row per CDR3 protein. The repertoire includes roughly 150,000 distinct CDR3 sequences, 17% of them detected once, and roughly a sixth sits in the top ten. Germline-derived CDR1 and CDR2 are SEHNR and FQNEAQ (reference sequence). The CDR3 sequence is 19 residues long. V lost 10 bases and J lost 0, with 28 bases in between. Sample: CD8+ T cells from PBMCs. This sequence originates from a human donor in good health (CMV status not recorded). Some clones in this sample may be carry-over from other donors' samples. The chain joins TRBV7-9 to TRBJ2-1; D is undetermined. CDR3 DNA sequence: TGTGCCATCTCCTGGGGAACGGACCGGCACCTCAGCTCCTACAATGAGCAGTTCTTC. Translation: CAISWGTDRHLSSYNEQFF.